This T cell receptor (beta chain) is drawn from a study of blood T cell repertoires in COVID-19. Across the study: Italy, Spain and the United States were the sources of the convalescent and acute COVID-19 samples. Sample material is recorded as cDNA or gDNA derived from T cells, B-cell-depleted T cells, or PBMCs.

In the original processing: Using reference gene primer amplification, nucleated cell counts were estimated. Method: immunoSEQ multiplex PCR; TCRdb's copy keeps in-frame clones and lacks some. The DNA was the basis for D and trimming; V, J and clone size are from that table. The sample shows 70,000 or so clones, over 60% of them seen only once. This TCR was sampled from a human donor in a cohort sampled during active COVID-19. Sequencing was done on a sample of peripheral blood.

CDR3 coding DNA: TGTGCCAGCAGCAGGTGGAGGGCAGATGAGCAGTTCTTC. This translates into CASSRWRADEQFF. This chain joins TRBV3-1 (or the pseudogene TRBV3-2) and TRBJ2-1, with TRBD2 as a possible D gene (6 bases). The CDR3 covers 13 residues. V lost 5 bases to trimming and J lost 8 bases, with 13 bases between them. Germline lookup yields CDR1 LGHDT and CDR2 YNNKEL (reference sequence).